This T cell receptor (beta chain) was sequenced in a study of cytomegalovirus exposure and HLA in healthy donors. General study findings and limits: A later analysis found first-cohort TCR clusters tended to co-occur in the approximately 110 validation repertoires. In vitro testing confirmed a few CMV-associated chains as specific for CMV antigens.

This table comes from immunoSEQ multiplex PCR, and its TCRdb copy is limited to in-frame clones, with some not included. Among 68,000 or so clones listed, over 80% were seen once. To note about this clone: What it recognizes is unknown. Within the sample, other DNA sequences also encode this same CDR3.

Trimming at V came to 0 bases and at J to 3 bases, leaving 5 bases not matched to a gene. Germline V lookup: CDR1 GTSNPN, CDR2 SVGIG (reference sequence). The CDR3 is 14 residues long. The sequenced material came from PBMCs. The sequence derives from a man younger than 35 in good health and CMV-seronegative. The chain carries TRBV30 and TRBJ2-7, with 7 bases that match TRBD2. The CDR3 DNA sequence: TGTGCCTGGAGTGTGGGCGGGAGTAGCTACGAGCAGTACTTC. It yields the protein CAWSVGGSSYEQYF. Based on the CDR3 plus reference TRBV30 and TRBJ2-7, the full variable domain is SQTIHQWPATLVQPVGSPLSLECTVEGTSNPNLYWYRQAAGRGLQLLFYSVGIGQISSEVPQNLSASRPQDRQFILSSKKLLLSDSGFYLCAWSVGGSSYEQYFGPGTRLTVT.